The 2 T cell receptor beta chains reported below all come from one sample, sequenced in a study of T cell responses to AZD1222 COVID-19 vaccine. Assay: immunoSEQ multiplex PCR; the TCRdb copy retains only in-frame clones and omits some. The sample yields nearly 90,000 clones, approximately 91% seen once. The sample consisted of peripheral blood, taken 28 days after the second AZD1222 dose. The receptors derive from an adult who received the AZD1222 COVID-19 vaccine.

V is TRBV11-2 and J is TRBJ2-5; 10 bases line up with TRBD1. This CDR3 has 14 amino acids. Germline CDR1 is SGHAT and CDR2 is FQNNGV. V was clipped by 3 bases and J by 5 bases; unmatched bases: 3. CDR3 DNA: TGTGCCAGCAGCTTGGGACAGGGGAGGGAGACCCAGTACTTC. This translates into CASSLGQGRETQYF.

Details on this clone: A much larger clone lies a single base off, so this may be a read error. The CDR3 coding sequence is TGCGCCAGCAGATCTGGACAGGATGGCTACACCTTC. The encoded protein is CASRSGQDGYTF. The V and J genes are TRBV5-1 and TRBJ1-2; TRBD1 matches 7 bases. The CDR3 spans 12 residues. J was trimmed by 6 bases and V by 5 bases; bases with no gene match: 4. In germline, CDR1 is SGHRS, CDR2 YFSETQ.